The clone carrying this TCR beta chain was seen many times. A second PCR, run for about 6 to 12 cycles, used a sample-barcoded 5' primer plus a J-beta primer mix. TCRdb processed the 5' RACE reads anew with MiXCR; each CDR3 protein has one entry. The data contain more than 750,000 distinct CDR3 sequences, about 27% of them singletons. The data derive from a study of blood T cells in healthy people across ages. The CDR3 is 16 amino acids. CDR1 and CDR2 from the germline V gene are MDHEN and SYDVKM. Trimming left V 6 bases short and J 4 bases short, with 21 bases between. The sample also formed part of further work on T cells of mothers and their children. From that paper: Evidence of persistent microchimeric T cell clones was absent.

Sequencing was done on a sample of blood. The TCR originated in a woman between 35 and 50 years old in good health. This chain connects TRBV28 to TRBJ1-1, with TRBD1 as a possible D gene (5 bases). CDR3 amino acids: CASSPLEFLGGTEAFF. The CDR3 bases are TGTGCCAGCAGCCCACTGGAATTTTTGGGGGGCACTGAAGCTTTCTTT. The full variable domain, in which reference TRBV28 and TRBJ1-1 provide the parts outside the CDR3, is DVKVTQSSRYLVKRTGEKVFLECVQDMDHENMFWYRQDPGLGLRLIYFSYDVKMKEKGDIPEGYSVSREKKERFSLILESASTNQTSMYLCASSPLEFLGGTEAFFGQGTRLTVV.